These 26 T cell receptor beta chains were all obtained from the same sample, sequenced in a study of T cell responses to AZD1222 COVID-19 vaccine. Libraries were prepared by immunoSEQ multiplex PCR; TCRdb keeps only in-frame clonotypes and omits some of them. The table includes 120,000 to 150,000 clones, approximately 91% detected once. The material sequenced was peripheral blood, taken 28 days after the second AZD1222 dose. Every receptor here comes from an adult who received the AZD1222 COVID-19 vaccine.

V gene TRBV28 combines with J gene TRBJ1-1; D ambiguous. The CDR3 has 13 residues. Germline CDR1 reads MDHEN; CDR2 reads SYDVKM. V dropped 5 bases and J dropped 7 bases, with 14 bases sitting between them. CDR3 nucleotide sequence: TGTGCCAGCAGTCCCCCCGGCAGAAATGAAGCTTTCTTT. This gives the protein CASSPPGRNEAFF.

The V gene is TRBV5-6, the J gene TRBJ2-3; 8 nucleotides align to TRBD2. J gave up 0 bases and V 0 bases, and 3 bases lay outside the gene matches. CDR3 length: 16 residues. Per the germline V gene, CDR1 is SGHDT and CDR2 is YYEEEE. As DNA, the CDR3 is TGTGCCAGCAGCTTGGCTAGCGGGTTAAGCACAGATACGCAGTATTTT. This sequence encodes CASSLASGLSTDTQYF.

V gene TRBV7-2 combines with J gene TRBJ2-5; D may be TRBD2 (6 bases). This CDR3 has 15 amino acids. The ends were cut back, 2 bases at V and 4 bases at J, with 14 bases in the middle. The germline V gene has CDR1 SGHTA and CDR2 FQGNSA. CDR3 sequence (DNA): TGTGCCAGCAGCTTATTGGGGGGACTTGGAGAGACCCAGTACTTC. Amino acid sequence: CASSLLGGLGETQYF.

This clone was counted a few times. The chain links TRBV9 to TRBJ2-2; no firm D call. The CDR3 has 12 amino acids. The V and J ends lost 3 bases and 7 bases respectively, with 7 bases between them. Germline V CDR1 and CDR2: SGDLS, YYNGEE. DNA of the CDR3: TGTGCCAGCAGCGCACTTAGCGGGGAGCTGTTTTTT. Its translation: CASSALSGELFF.

This clone was seen only a few times. In DNA form, the CDR3 reads TGCGCCAGCAGCCAAGAGATAACGGGAGATCTTACCTACAATGAGCAGTTCTTC. This sequence encodes CASSQEITGDLTYNEQFF. This chain links TRBV4-1 with TRBJ2-1; TRBD2 might be the D (6 bases). The length of the CDR3 is 18 residues. V gave up 0 bases and J gave up 2 bases, with 17 bases separating them. Germline loops: CDR1 MGHRA, CDR2 YSYEKL.

V gene TRBV27 combines with J gene TRBJ1-2, with 9 bases aligning to TRBD1. The length of the CDR3 is 14 residues. After removal of 8 bases from V and 5 bases from J, the junction contained 9 bases not matched to a gene. Germline CDR1 and CDR2: MNHEY and SMNVEV (reference sequence). CDR3 in amino acids: CASEPGQGVYGYTF. The DNA for the CDR3 is TGTGCCAGCGAACCGGGACAGGGTGTGTATGGCTACACCTTC.

A few counts support this clone. The chain joins TRBV21-1 to TRBJ1-4. TRBV21-1 is termed a pseudogene. The CDR3 totals 17 residues. CDR3 in DNA: TGTGCCAGCAGCCCTAACTGCGGGGCCCCCTATAATGAAAAACTGTTTTTT. It encodes CASSPNCGAPYNEKLFF.

The chain recombines TRBV5-1 with TRBJ2-4, with D possibly being TRBD2 (5 bases). The V gene lost 2 bases and the J gene lost 6 bases, with 9 bases spanning the gap. Germline CDR1 is SGHRS and CDR2 is YFSETQ. The CDR3 runs to 13 residues. The CDR3 bases are TGCGCCAGCAGCTTAGGACGGGGAAACATTCAGTACTTC. It yields the protein CASSLGRGNIQYF.

The chain recombines TRBV6-1 with TRBJ1-6; 7 nucleotides line up with TRBD1. This CDR3 comprises 16 residues. V gave up 3 bases and J gave up 8 bases; unmatched junction bases: 10. Germline CDR1 is MNHNS and CDR2 is SASEGT. Here the CDR3 DNA reads TGTGCCAGCAGTGAGATGGCAGGGGGAACTTATTCACCCCTCCACTTT. It encodes CASSEMAGGTYSPLHF.

The rearrangement uses TRBV19 and TRBJ1-5, with D unresolved. The CDR3 has 10 residues. The V gene's germline CDR1 is LNHDA and CDR2 SQIVND (reference sequence). V lost 7 bases to trimming and J lost 7 bases, with 5 bases between them. The CDR3 DNA reads TGTGCCAGTAATTACCAGCCCCAGCATTTT. This codes for CASNYQPQHF.

The V call is TRBV15, the J call TRBJ1-2; 9 nucleotides line up with TRBD1. Germline V lookup: CDR1 LNHNV, CDR2 YYDKDF (reference sequence). V gave up 0 bases and J gave up 4 bases; unmatched junction bases: 6. The CDR3 totals 16 residues. CDR3 sequence (DNA): TGTGCCACCAGCAGAGATTTTAGGGACAGGGCCTATGGCTACACCTTC. It codes for CATSRDFRDRAYGYTF.

This clone was picked up a small number of times. V and J are TRBV4-1 and TRBJ2-1, with D hard to call. V was clipped by 0 bases and J by 0 bases, with 6 bases between them. The CDR3 spans 15 residues. Germline assignment: CDR1 MGHRA and CDR2 YSYEKL. The CDR3 nucleotides read TGCGCCAGCAGCCAAGAGGAAGGCTCCTACAATGAGCAGTTCTTC. Translating gives CASSQEEGSYNEQFF.

The rearrangement uses TRBV7-6 and TRBJ1-2; D gene ambiguous. Per germline, CDR1 SGHVS and CDR2 FNYEAQ. The CDR3 sequence is 13 residues long. The V end was cut by 1 base, the J end by 0 bases, with 3 bases between. The CDR3 loop reads CASSLGPNYGYTF. CDR3 DNA sequence: TGTGCCAGCAGCTTAGGACCTAACTATGGCTACACCTTC. Looking up the rest from reference TRBV7-6 and TRBJ1-2 gives the full variable domain: GAGVSQSPRYKVTKRGQDVALRCDPISGHVSLYWYRQALGQGPEFLTYFNYEAQQDKSGLPNDRFSAERPEGSISTLTIQRTEQRDSAMYRCASSLGPNYGYTFGSGTRLTVV.

This clone has only one observation. The chain carries TRBV3-1 (or the pseudogene TRBV3-2) and TRBJ1-4; D remains ambiguous. Germline V gives CDR1 LGHDT, CDR2 YNNKEL (reference sequence). V was pared by 2 bases and J by 0 bases, with 4 bases between. The CDR3 has 14 residues. The CDR3 sequence is CASSQNPTNEKLFF. CDR3 DNA: TGTGCCAGCAGCCAAAACCCAACTAATGAAAAACTGTTTTTT.

This sequence joins TRBV5-1 and TRBJ2-3; D ambiguous. The CDR3 sequence is 16 residues long. CDR1 is SGHRS and CDR2 is YFSETQ in the germline V gene. The germline V and J ends were trimmed by 1 base and 0 bases, with 12 bases remaining between them. The CDR3 spells CASSLSQAPSTDTQYF. The CDR3 coding sequence is TGCGCCAGCAGCTTGTCTCAGGCGCCTAGCACAGATACGCAGTATTTT.

V and J are TRBV30 and TRBJ1-1, with 7 bases aligning to TRBD1. V was pared by 5 bases and J by 4 bases, with 7 bases of the junction left unmatched. Germline lookup yields CDR1 GTSNPN and CDR2 SVGIG (reference sequence). This CDR3 has 13 residues. In DNA, the CDR3 is TGTGCCTGGGGCAGGGGGGTGGGCACTGAAGCTTTCTTT. Its translation: CAWGRGVGTEAFF.

A single count supports this clone. The rearrangement uses TRBV19 and TRBJ2-7, with TRBD2 identical over 7 bases. Germline values: CDR1 LNHDA, CDR2 SQIVND (reference sequence). CDR3 length equals 16 residues. After removal of 1 base from V and 2 bases from J, the junction contained 8 bases not matched to a gene. CDR3 in DNA: TGTGCCAGTAGTATAGCGGGCGGGAGCTACCCCTACGAGCAGTACTTC. It encodes CASSIAGGSYPYEQYF.

The count of this clone is one. This rearrangement joins TRBV21-1 to TRBJ2-7; no check of the table's D call, TRBD1, against the DNA was made. TRBV21-1 is described as a pseudogene. There are 16 residues in the CDR3. The CDR3: CASTDPPGTDSYEQYF. Here the CDR3 DNA reads TGTGCCAGCACCGACCCCCCCGGGACAGACTCCTACGAGCAGTACTTC.

The chain's CDR3 is CASSLGQVNEKLFF. The CDR3 DNA reads as TGCGCCAGCAGCTTGGGACAGGTTAATGAAAAACTGTTTTTT. The chain couples TRBV5-1 to TRBJ1-4, with D maybe TRBD1 (6 bases). V was clipped by 0 bases and J by 4 bases, with 7 bases between them. Germline V gene sequence: CDR1 SGHRS, CDR2 YFSETQ. This CDR3 has 14 residues.

A few counts support this clone. The genes are TRBV5-1 and TRBJ1-6; 7 bases agree with TRBD1. Germline assignment: CDR1 SGHRS and CDR2 YFSETQ. The V gene end was trimmed by 4 bases and the J gene end by 8 bases; junction bases not matched to a gene: 6. The CDR3 length is 14 residues. The CDR3 spells CASSIGQADSPLHF. Written as DNA, the CDR3 is TGCGCCAGCAGCATCGGACAGGCCGATTCACCCCTCCACTTT.

The chain employs TRBV6-6 and TRBJ1-5; TRBD1 is a possible D gene (6 bases). CDR1 is MNHNY, CDR2 SVGAGI, per germline (reference sequence). Trimming pared 4 bases from V and 2 bases from J, leaving 12 bases between. The CDR3 has 15 residues. CDR3 residues: CASSSNSGGNQPQHF. CDR3 nucleotides: TGTGCCAGCAGTTCCAATTCAGGGGGCAATCAGCCCCAGCATTTT.

The chain carries TRBV5-8 and TRBJ1-5, with D uncertain. Germline values: CDR1 SGHTS, CDR2 YDEGEE. Deletions cut 2 bases from V and 6 bases from J, with 3 bases between. The CDR3 loop spans 11 amino acids. The CDR3 DNA reads as TGTGCCAGCAGCTTATCTCAGCCCCAGCATTTT. Translated, it gives CASSLSQPQHF.

The V and J genes are TRBV6-2 or TRBV6-3 and TRBJ1-5; no reliable D call. The ends were cut back, 4 bases at V and 1 base at J, with 11 bases in the middle. Germline V gene lookup returns CDR1 MNHEY and CDR2 SVGEGT. The CDR3 has 15 amino acids. The CDR3 DNA sequence: TGTGCCAGCAGTTCCCTAGGAGGAAGCAATCAGCCCCAGCATTTT. Translation gives CASSSLGGSNQPQHF.

The rearrangement joins TRBV11-2 to TRBJ1-1, with unresolved D. The CDR3 loop spans 14 amino acids. V was trimmed by 0 bases and J by 4 bases, leaving 9 bases between them. The germline gives CDR1 SGHAT, CDR2 FQNNGV. CDR3 bases: TGTGCCAGCAGCTTAGAGGGTCCAGGCACTGAAGCTTTCTTT. Its translation: CASSLEGPGTEAFF.

The chain has TRBV6-6 and TRBJ1-1; the match to TRBD1 covers 8 bases. Germline lookup yields CDR1 MNHNY and CDR2 SVGAGI (reference sequence). V shed 5 bases and J 4 bases; nucleotides not matched to a gene: 6. The CDR3 spans 14 residues. The CDR3 spells CASSQGASFTEAFF. CDR3 nucleotides: TGTGCCAGCAGTCAGGGGGCCAGTTTCACTGAAGCTTTCTTT.

This clone was observed a single time. V and J are TRBV5-5 and TRBJ1-1; 8 bases are a match to TRBD1. The CDR3 covers 15 residues. The J segment lost 4 bases and the V segment lost 4 bases, leaving 9 bases of the junction unmatched. CDR1 is SGHKS and CDR2 is YYEKEE in the germline V gene (reference sequence). In nucleotides, the CDR3 is TGTGCCAGCAGCCTCCGGACAGGGATCTCCACTGAAGCTTTCTTT. Residues: CASSLRTGISTEAFF.